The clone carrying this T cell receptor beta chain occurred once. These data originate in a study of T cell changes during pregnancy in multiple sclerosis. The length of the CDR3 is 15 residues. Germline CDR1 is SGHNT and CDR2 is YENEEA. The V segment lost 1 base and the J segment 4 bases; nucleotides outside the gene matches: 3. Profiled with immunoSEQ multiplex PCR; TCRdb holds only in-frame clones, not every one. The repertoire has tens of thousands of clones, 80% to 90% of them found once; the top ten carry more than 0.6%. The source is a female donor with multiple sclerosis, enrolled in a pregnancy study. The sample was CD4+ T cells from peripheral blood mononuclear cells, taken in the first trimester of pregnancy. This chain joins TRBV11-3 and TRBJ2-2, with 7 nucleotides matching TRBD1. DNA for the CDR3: TGTGCCAGCAGCTTAGTTTCAGGGGGCACCGGGGAGCTGTTTTTT. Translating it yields CASSLVSGGTGELFF. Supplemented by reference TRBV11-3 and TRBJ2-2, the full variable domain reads EAGVVQSPRYKIIEKKQPVAFWCNPISGHNTLYWYLQNLGQGPELLIRYENEEAVDDSQLPKDRFSAERLKGVDSTLKIQPAELGDSAVYLCASSLVSGGTGELFFGEGSRLTVL.